The next 27 T cell receptor beta chains were all read from a single sample in a study of cytotoxic CD8 clonotypes in ibrutinib-treated CLL. Only in-frame clones appear in the TCRdb table, and some are missing; sequencing was by immunoSEQ multiplex PCR. Of approximately 140,000 clones in the sample, roughly 77% were seen once. This sample comprised PBMCs, obtained after 12 months of ibrutinib treatment. These receptors were taken from a human donor with chronic lymphocytic leukemia.

This clone was picked up one time. The CDR3 spells CASSILAPLDSEAFF. The CDR3 region has the DNA TGTGCCAGTAGTATTCTCGCCCCCTTGGACTCTGAAGCTTTCTTT. The J gene is TRBJ1-1, the V gene TRBV19, with D unclear. Germline CDR1 and CDR2: LNHDA and SQIVND (reference sequence). Trimming took 3 bases from V and 6 from J, leaving 17 bases between them. This CDR3 comprises 15 residues.

J is TRBJ2-1 and V is TRBV11-2; TRBD2 aligns across 8 bases. J lost 6 bases, V lost 7 bases, and 11 bases had no gene match. Germline V gene sequence: CDR1 SGHAT, CDR2 FQNNGV. The CDR3 runs 15 residues. The CDR3 region is CASTRPGLVVNEQFF. CDR3 DNA sequence: TGTGCCAGCACCCGTCCGGGACTAGTCGTCAATGAGCAGTTCTTC. Complete variable domain (other parts from reference TRBV11-2 and TRBJ2-1): EAGVAQSPRYKIIEKRQSVAFWCNPISGHATLYWYQQILGQGPKLLIQFQNNGVVDDSQLPKDRFSAERLKGVDSTLKIQPAKLEDSAVYLCASTRPGLVVNEQFFGPGTRLTVL.

Concerning this clone itself: The junction does not match germline at one end; this may be a read error. The V call is TRBV7-2, the J call TRBJ1-3; D is undetermined. Germline assignment: CDR1 SGHTA and CDR2 FQGNSA. The CDR3 is 15 amino acids. The CDR3 coding sequence is TGTGCCGGCAGCTGGACTGGTACCTCTGGAAACACCATATATTTT. The encoded protein is CAGSWTGTSGNTIYF.

This clone has a handful of counts. The chain has TRBV30 and TRBJ2-7, with TRBD2 identical over 13 bases. The V gene's germline CDR1 is GTSNPN and CDR2 SVGIG (reference sequence). The J segment lost 2 bases and the V segment lost 3 bases, leaving 13 bases of the junction unmatched. The CDR3 length is 18 residues. The CDR3 coding sequence is TGTGCCTGGAGCGGATTCCCCGGGACTAGCGGGGCCGCCTACGAGCAGTACTTC. As protein: CAWSGFPGTSGAAYEQYF.

The chain combines TRBV19 with TRBJ1-1; maybe TRBD1 (5 bases). The germline V and J ends were trimmed by 5 bases and 7 bases, with 8 bases remaining between them. Looked up from germline, CDR1 is LNHDA and CDR2 is SQIVND (reference sequence). The CDR3 is 11 residues long. CDR3 bases: TGTGCCAGTAGTGCCGACAGTGAAGCTTTCTTT. This gives the protein CASSADSEAFF.

DNA of the CDR3: TGTGCCAGCAGCGCGGGACAGGGTTCCTACGAGCAGTACTTC. Translation: CASSAGQGSYEQYF. The chain is built from TRBV5-4 and TRBJ2-7; 9 positions agree with TRBD1. The CDR3 is 14 amino acids. Trimming took 4 bases from V and 1 from J; bases not matched to a gene: 3. Per the germline V gene, CDR1 is SGHNT and CDR2 is YYREEE (reference sequence).

The chain joins TRBV29-1 to TRBJ1-1; TRBD1 agrees at 7 bases. Trimming removed 8 bases from V and 4 bases from J; junction bases left unmatched: 13. The CDR3 covers 14 residues. The germline V gene encodes CDR1 SQVTM and CDR2 ANQGSEA. The CDR3 sequence: CSTSKDRVITEAFF. The CDR3 DNA reads TGCAGCACCTCCAAAGACAGGGTAATCACTGAAGCTTTCTTT.

This chain joins TRBV2 and TRBJ1-6, with D unclear. Germline CDR1 SNHLY, CDR2 FYNNEI. This CDR3 contains 16 residues. Trimming left V 5 bases short and J 9 bases short, with 20 bases between. CDR3 in amino acids: CASSSSPGVGGSPLHF. CDR3 sequence (DNA): TGTGCCAGCAGTTCATCCCCGGGAGTAGGAGGTTCACCCCTCCACTTT.

The chain joins TRBV10-3 to TRBJ2-1; D uncertain. V was cut by 5 bases and J by 0 bases, with 5 bases left in between. The CDR3 covers 13 residues. Germline CDR1 and CDR2: ENHRY and SYGVKD. Here the CDR3 reads CAISYSSYNEQFF. DNA for the CDR3: TGTGCCATCAGTTACAGCTCCTACAATGAGCAGTTCTTC.

This chain links TRBV6-5 with TRBJ2-7; 9 nucleotides line up with TRBD1. This CDR3 region has 14 residues. V was pared by 6 bases and J by 4 bases, with 7 bases of the junction left unmatched. Germline CDR1 reads MNHEY; CDR2 reads SVGAGI. In DNA form, the CDR3 reads TGTGCCAGCAGCCCGCTGGGGACAGGGTACGAGCAGTACTTC. Protein product: CASSPLGTGYEQYF.

This chain joins TRBV19 and TRBJ1-5; TRBD1 might be the D (5 bases). This CDR3 has 14 residues. The V gene's germline CDR1 is LNHDA and CDR2 SQIVND (reference sequence). The V end was cut by 7 bases, the J end by 1 base, with 11 bases between. Here the CDR3 reads CASTRGGSNQPQHF. CDR3 nucleotide sequence: TGTGCCAGTACCCGGGGGGGAAGCAATCAGCCCCAGCATTTT.

The CDR3: CASSLISYSPLHF. Here the CDR3 DNA reads TGTGCCAGCAGCTTAATCTCCTATTCACCCCTCCACTTT. The chain recombines TRBV7-2 with TRBJ1-6; no reliable D call. V was clipped by 2 bases and J by 8 bases, with 7 bases between them. The CDR3 extends over 13 amino acids. The V gene's germline CDR1 is SGHTA and CDR2 FQGNSA. The whole variable domain, filled in from reference TRBV7-2 and TRBJ1-6, reads GAGVSQSPSNKVTEKGKDVELRCDPISGHTALYWYRQSLGQGLEFLIYFQGNSAPDKSGLPSDRFSAERTGGSVSTLTIQRTQQEDSAVYLCASSLISYSPLHFGNGTRLTVT.

This chain's CDR3 is CASSLAAEQYF. The CDR3 nucleotides are TGCGCCAGCAGCCTGGCCGCCGAGCAGTACTTC. The chain recombines TRBV5-1 with TRBJ2-7, with no clear D. The length of the CDR3 is 11 residues. Germline V gene sequence: CDR1 SGHRS, CDR2 YFSETQ. Trimming cost V 4 bases and J 6 bases, with 8 bases left between them.

The rearrangement links TRBV6-5 to TRBJ2-1; D is possibly TRBD1 (6 bases). CDR3 length: 14 amino acids. Germline V gene data show CDR1 as MNHEY and CDR2 as SVGAGI. V shed 0 bases and J shed 9 bases, with 12 bases lying between them. The CDR3 protein is CASSYSARGFEQFF. The CDR3 region has the DNA TGTGCCAGCAGTTACTCCGCAAGGGGGTTTGAGCAGTTCTTC.

This chain connects TRBV6-5 to TRBJ2-5; the D gene could be TRBD1 or TRBD2 (5 bases each). There are 14 residues in the CDR3. V shed 0 bases and J shed 5 bases, with 10 bases lying between them. The germline gives CDR1 MNHEY, CDR2 SVGAGI. The CDR3 loop is CASSYSHGAETQYF. The CDR3 nucleotides read TGTGCCAGCAGTTACTCACACGGGGCTGAGACCCAGTACTTC.

Here the CDR3 DNA reads TGTGCCAGCAGCTTAGCGATAGGCAGGGTCCAAGAGACCCAGTACTTC. This encodes CASSLAIGRVQETQYF. The V and J genes are TRBV7-9 and TRBJ2-5; perhaps TRBD1 as D (5 bases). Germline V gene sequence: CDR1 SEHNR, CDR2 FQNEAQ (reference sequence). V lost 0 bases and J 1 base, leaving 12 bases between the germline ends. The CDR3 consists of 16 residues.

This clone has more than one count but fewer than ten. The chain couples TRBV10-3 to TRBJ2-5; D may be TRBD2 (5 bases). Germline V gene lookup returns CDR1 ENHRY and CDR2 SYGVKD. The germline V and J ends were trimmed by 6 bases and 5 bases, with 16 bases remaining between them. The CDR3 consists of 14 residues. The CDR3 sequence: CAISGGLVAETQYF. CDR3 coding DNA: TGTGCCATCAGCGGAGGTCTAGTGGCGGAGACCCAGTACTTC.

On this clone itself: Because the CDR3 is missing its conserved closing phenylalanine or tryptophan, this is likely a read error. This sequence joins TRBV5-4 and TRBJ1-1, with 10 bases fitting TRBD1. V gave up 4 bases and J gave up 5 bases; unmatched junction bases: 14. The CDR3 extends over 17 amino acids. The germline gives CDR1 SGHNT, CDR2 YYREEE (reference sequence). CDR3 DNA sequence: TGTGCCAGCAGCCAGACAGGGGGCTTCCAACCGGGGACTGAAGCTTTCTCT. Amino acid sequence: CASSQTGGFQPGTEAFS.

The genes are TRBV29-1 and TRBJ2-1; D may be TRBD2 (6 bases). This CDR3 has 14 residues. Germline V gives CDR1 SQVTM, CDR2 ANQGSEA. V dropped 7 bases and J dropped 9 bases, with 22 bases sitting between them. The CDR3: CSGGRRLGHAEQFF. CDR3 nucleotides: TGCAGCGGCGGAAGGAGACTAGGGCACGCTGAGCAGTTCTTC.

This chain uses TRBV5-1 with TRBJ2-1; TRBD2 matches at 10 bases. V lost 2 bases to trimming and J lost 9 bases; unmatched junction nucleotides: 8. The CDR3 is made up of 15 amino acids. Per germline, CDR1 SGHRS and CDR2 YFSETQ. The CDR3 is CASSLITSGAGEQFF. In DNA, the CDR3 is TGCGCCAGCAGCTTAATAACTAGCGGGGCGGGTGAGCAGTTCTTC.

This clone was observed once. V is TRBV28 and J is TRBJ2-3, with TRBD2 matching over 8 bases. Germline CDR1 and CDR2: MDHEN and SYDVKM. The CDR3 is 13 amino acids. J lost 4 bases, V lost 6 bases, and 3 bases had no gene match. For the CDR3, the DNA is TGTGCCAGCAGCCCCGGGAGGGCAGATACGCAGTATTTT. Protein: CASSPGRADTQYF.

The rearrangement joins TRBV1 to TRBJ2-7; the table's D call, TRBD2, was not checked against the DNA. TRBV1 is a known pseudogene. CDR3 length equals 15 residues. The CDR3 is CTSTAPMARSYEQYF. DNA of the CDR3: TGCACCAGCACAGCCCCCATGGCTAGGTCCTACGAGCAGTACTTC.

The chain has TRBV28 and TRBJ2-3; D call uncertain. CDR1 is MDHEN, CDR2 SYDVKM, per germline. This CDR3 is built from 12 residues. V lost 3 bases, J lost 4 bases, and 5 bases lay in between. Written as DNA, the CDR3 is TGTGCCAGCAGTTTGGGGTCAGATACGCAGTATTTT. The encoded protein is CASSLGSDTQYF.

The V gene is TRBV19, the J gene TRBJ1-6; TRBD1 is a possible D gene (5 bases). Trimming left V 6 bases short and J 5 bases short, with 11 bases between. The CDR3 spans 14 residues. Looked up from germline, CDR1 is LNHDA and CDR2 is SQIVND (reference sequence). CDR3 DNA sequence: TGTGCCAGTAGCCCTCAGGGAAATAATTCACCCCTCCACTTT. The encoded protein is CASSPQGNNSPLHF.

The chain links TRBV5-8 to TRBJ2-1, with D unresolved. Looked up from germline, CDR1 is SGHTS and CDR2 is YDEGEE. This CDR3 has 18 residues. V dropped 5 bases and J dropped 2 bases, with 23 bases sitting between them. The CDR3 protein is CASSQRLSAQITYNEQFF. The DNA of the CDR3 is TGTGCCAGCAGTCAAAGGCTTTCTGCCCAAATAACCTACAATGAGCAGTTCTTC.

This clone was recorded a few times. This rearrangement joins TRBV5-1 to TRBJ1-6; D not resolved. Germline V CDR1 and CDR2: SGHRS, YFSETQ. V was trimmed by 4 bases and J by 7 bases, leaving 15 bases between them. The CDR3 sequence is 15 residues long. CDR3 loop: CASSISLPANSPLHF. The DNA for the CDR3 is TGCGCCAGCAGCATAAGCCTCCCGGCCAATTCACCCCTCCACTTT.

The chain recombines TRBV6-1 with TRBJ1-2; weak D call: TRBD1 (5 bases). CDR3 length: 15 amino acids. Germline values: CDR1 MNHNS, CDR2 SASEGT. Trimming stripped 7 bases from V and 7 bases from J, with 22 bases between. Here the CDR3 reads CASIPGSEGQSGYTF. The CDR3 DNA follows: TGTGCCAGCATCCCCGGGTCCGAGGGGCAGAGTGGCTACACCTTC.